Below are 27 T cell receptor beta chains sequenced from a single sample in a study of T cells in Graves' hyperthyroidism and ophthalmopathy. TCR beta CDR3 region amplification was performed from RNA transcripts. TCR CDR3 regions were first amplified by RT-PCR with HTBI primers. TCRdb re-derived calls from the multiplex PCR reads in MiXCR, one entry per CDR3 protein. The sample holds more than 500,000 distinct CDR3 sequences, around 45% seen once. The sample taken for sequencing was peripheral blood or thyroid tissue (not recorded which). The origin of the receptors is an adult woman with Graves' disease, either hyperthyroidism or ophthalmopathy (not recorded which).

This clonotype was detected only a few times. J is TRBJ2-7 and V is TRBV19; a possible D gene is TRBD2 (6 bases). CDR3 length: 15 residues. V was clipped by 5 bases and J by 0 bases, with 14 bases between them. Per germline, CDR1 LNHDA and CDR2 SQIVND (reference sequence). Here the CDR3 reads CASSPGTWSSYEQYF. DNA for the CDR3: TGTGCCAGTAGTCCGGGGACTTGGAGCTCCTACGAGCAGTACTTC.

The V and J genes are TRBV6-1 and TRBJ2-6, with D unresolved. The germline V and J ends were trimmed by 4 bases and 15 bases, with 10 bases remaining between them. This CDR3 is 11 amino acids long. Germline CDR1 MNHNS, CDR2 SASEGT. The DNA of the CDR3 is TGTGCCAGCAGTGGTTTAGGGTACCTGACTTTC. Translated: CASSGLGYLTF.

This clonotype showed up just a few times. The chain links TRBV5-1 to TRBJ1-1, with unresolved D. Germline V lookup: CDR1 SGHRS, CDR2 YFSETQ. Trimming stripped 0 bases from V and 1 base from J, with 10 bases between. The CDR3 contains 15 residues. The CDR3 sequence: CASSLDPVGNTEAFF. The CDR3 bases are TGCGCCAGCAGCTTGGATCCCGTGGGGAACACTGAAGCTTTCTTT.

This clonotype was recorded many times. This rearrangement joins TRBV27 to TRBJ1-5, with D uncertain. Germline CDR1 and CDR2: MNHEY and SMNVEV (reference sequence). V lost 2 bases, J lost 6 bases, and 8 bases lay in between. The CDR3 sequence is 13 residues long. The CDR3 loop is CASSLGKSQPQHF. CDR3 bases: TGTGCCAGCAGTTTAGGTAAAAGTCAGCCCCAGCATTTT.

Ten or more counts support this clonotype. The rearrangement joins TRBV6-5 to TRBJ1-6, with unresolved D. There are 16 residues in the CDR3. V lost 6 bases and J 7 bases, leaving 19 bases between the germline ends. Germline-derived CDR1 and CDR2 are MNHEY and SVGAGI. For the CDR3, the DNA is TGTGCCAGCAGCATAAAGGTGTCCGGTACCAATTCACCCCTCCACTTT. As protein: CASSIKVSGTNSPLHF.

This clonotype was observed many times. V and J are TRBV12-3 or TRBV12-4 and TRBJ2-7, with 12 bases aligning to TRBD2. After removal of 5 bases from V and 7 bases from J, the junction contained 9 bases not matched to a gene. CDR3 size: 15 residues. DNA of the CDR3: TGTGCCAGCAGTGGGGGTCTAGCGGGAGGGCGGGAGCAGTACTTC. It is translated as CASSGGLAGGREQYF.

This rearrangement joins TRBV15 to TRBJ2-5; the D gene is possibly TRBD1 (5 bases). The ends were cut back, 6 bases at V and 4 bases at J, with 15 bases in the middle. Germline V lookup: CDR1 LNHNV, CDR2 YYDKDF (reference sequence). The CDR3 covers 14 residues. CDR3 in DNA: TGTGCCACCAGAGATCCGACAGCCGGAGAGACCCAGTACTTC. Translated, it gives CATRDPTAGETQYF.

CDR3 DNA sequence: TGTGCCAGCAGCCCAATGAGCGGGAAGAGAACCTACGAGCAGTACTTC. It specifies CASSPMSGKRTYEQYF. The chain recombines TRBV11-2 with TRBJ2-7; 7 nucleotides line up with TRBD2. V gave up 5 bases and J gave up 2 bases; unmatched junction bases: 12. This CDR3 contains 16 residues. Germline CDR1 reads SGHAT; CDR2 reads FQNNGV.

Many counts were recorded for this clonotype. The CDR3 here is CATSIGTIETQYF. CDR3 nucleotide sequence: TGTGCCACCAGCATCGGGACTATTGAGACCCAGTACTTC. The chain links TRBV15 to TRBJ2-5, with 7 bases that match TRBD2. V shed 4 bases, J shed 5 bases, and the junction held 4 bases outside the gene matches. Germline V gene data show CDR1 as LNHNV and CDR2 as YYDKDF (reference sequence). The CDR3 consists of 13 residues.

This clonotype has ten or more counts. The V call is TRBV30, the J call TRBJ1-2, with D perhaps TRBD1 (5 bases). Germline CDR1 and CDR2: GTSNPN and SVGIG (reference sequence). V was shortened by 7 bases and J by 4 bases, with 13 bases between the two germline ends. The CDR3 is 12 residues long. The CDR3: CAFSGGIYGYTF. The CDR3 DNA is TGTGCCTTTTCGGGGGGGATCTATGGCTACACCTTC.

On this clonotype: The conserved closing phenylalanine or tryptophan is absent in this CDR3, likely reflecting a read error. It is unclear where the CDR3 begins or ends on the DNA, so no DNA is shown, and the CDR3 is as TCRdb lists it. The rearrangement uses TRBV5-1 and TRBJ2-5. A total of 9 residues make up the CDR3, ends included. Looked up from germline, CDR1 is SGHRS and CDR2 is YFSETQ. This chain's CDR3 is CASSSARNT.

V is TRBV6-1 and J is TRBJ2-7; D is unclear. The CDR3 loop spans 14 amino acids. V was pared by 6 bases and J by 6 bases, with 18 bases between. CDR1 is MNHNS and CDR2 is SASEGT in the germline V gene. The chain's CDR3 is CASRVATTSAEQYF. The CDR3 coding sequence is TGTGCCAGCAGGGTAGCAACGACTTCTGCCGAGCAGTACTTC.

CDR3 amino acids: CASSSLAGRTVEEQYF. The CDR3 bases are TGCGCCAGCAGCTCGCTAGCGGGACGTACAGTGGAAGAGCAGTACTTC. The chain recombines TRBV5-1 with TRBJ2-7, with TRBD2 matching 9 bases. The CDR3 is made up of 16 amino acids. Germline V gene sequence: CDR1 SGHRS, CDR2 YFSETQ. After removal of 3 bases from V and 7 bases from J, the junction contained 14 bases not matched to a gene.

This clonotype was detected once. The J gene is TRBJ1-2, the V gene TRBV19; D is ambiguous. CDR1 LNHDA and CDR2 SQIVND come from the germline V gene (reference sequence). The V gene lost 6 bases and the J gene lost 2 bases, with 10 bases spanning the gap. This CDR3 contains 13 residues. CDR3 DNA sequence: TGTGCCAGTAGCGACTTTATCAACTATGGCTACACCTTC. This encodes CASSDFINYGYTF.

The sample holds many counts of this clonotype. The CDR3 reads CASSSADGDNSPLHF. CDR3 coding DNA: TGTGCCAGCAGTTCCGCGGACGGGGACAATTCACCCCTCCACTTT. V is TRBV6-5 and J is TRBJ1-6; D might be TRBD1 (5 bases). The CDR3 has 15 amino acids. Trimming shortened V by 4 bases and J by 7 bases, and 14 bases separated the two germline ends. CDR1 is MNHEY, CDR2 SVGAGI, per germline.

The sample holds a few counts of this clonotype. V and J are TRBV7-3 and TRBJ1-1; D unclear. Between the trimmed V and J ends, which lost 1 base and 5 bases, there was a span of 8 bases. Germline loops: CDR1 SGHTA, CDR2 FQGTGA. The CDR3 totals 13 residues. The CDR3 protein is CASSLMLGTEAFF. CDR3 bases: TGTGCCAGCAGCTTAATGCTGGGGACTGAAGCTTTCTTT.

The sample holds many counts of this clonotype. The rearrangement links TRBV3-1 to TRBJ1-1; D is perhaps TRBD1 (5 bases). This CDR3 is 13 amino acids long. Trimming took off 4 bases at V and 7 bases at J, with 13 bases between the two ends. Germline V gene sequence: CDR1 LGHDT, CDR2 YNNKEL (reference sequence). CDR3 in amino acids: CASSRRDLSEAFF. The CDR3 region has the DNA TGTGCCAGCAGCCGAAGGGACCTCAGTGAAGCTTTCTTT.

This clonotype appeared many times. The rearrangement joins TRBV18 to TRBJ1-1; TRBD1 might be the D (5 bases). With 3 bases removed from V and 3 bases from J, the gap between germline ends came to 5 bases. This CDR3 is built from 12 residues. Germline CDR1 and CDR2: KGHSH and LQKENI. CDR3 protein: CASSPRDTEAFF. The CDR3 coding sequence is TGTGCCAGCTCACCCAGGGACACTGAAGCTTTCTTT.

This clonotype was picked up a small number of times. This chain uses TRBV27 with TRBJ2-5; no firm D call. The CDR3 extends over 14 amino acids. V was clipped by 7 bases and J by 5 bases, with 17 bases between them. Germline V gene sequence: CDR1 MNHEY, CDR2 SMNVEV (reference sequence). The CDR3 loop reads CASKILGVVETQYF. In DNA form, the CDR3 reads TGTGCCAGCAAAATTCTTGGCGTTGTGGAGACCCAGTACTTC.

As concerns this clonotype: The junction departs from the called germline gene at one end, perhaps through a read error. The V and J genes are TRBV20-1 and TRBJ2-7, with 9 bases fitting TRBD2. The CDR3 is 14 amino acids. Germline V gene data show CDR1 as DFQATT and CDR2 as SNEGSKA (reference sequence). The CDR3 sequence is CSAPVVAGAGELYF. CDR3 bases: TGCAGTGCCCCTGTGGTAGCGGGAGCCGGGGAGCTGTACTTC.

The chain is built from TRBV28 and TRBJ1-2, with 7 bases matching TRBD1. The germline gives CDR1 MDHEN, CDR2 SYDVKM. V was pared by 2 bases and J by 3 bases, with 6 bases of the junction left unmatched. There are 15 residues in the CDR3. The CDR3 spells CASSLIQGWDYGYTF. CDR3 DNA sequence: TGTGCCAGCAGTTTAATACAGGGGTGGGACTATGGCTACACCTTC.

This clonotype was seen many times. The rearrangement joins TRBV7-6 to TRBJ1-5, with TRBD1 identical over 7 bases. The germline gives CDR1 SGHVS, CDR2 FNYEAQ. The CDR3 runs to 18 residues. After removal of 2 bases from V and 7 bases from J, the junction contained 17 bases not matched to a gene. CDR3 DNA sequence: TGTGCCAGCAGCTTAAGGCCCCCACAGGGGATGTTCGGGCAGCCCCAGCATTTT. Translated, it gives CASSLRPPQGMFGQPQHF.

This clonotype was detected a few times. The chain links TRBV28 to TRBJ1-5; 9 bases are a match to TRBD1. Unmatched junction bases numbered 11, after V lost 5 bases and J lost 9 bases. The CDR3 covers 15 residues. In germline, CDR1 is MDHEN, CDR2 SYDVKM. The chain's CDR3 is CASSDPGTGLGPQHF. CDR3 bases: TGTGCCAGCAGTGATCCCGGGACAGGGTTGGGGCCCCAGCATTTT.

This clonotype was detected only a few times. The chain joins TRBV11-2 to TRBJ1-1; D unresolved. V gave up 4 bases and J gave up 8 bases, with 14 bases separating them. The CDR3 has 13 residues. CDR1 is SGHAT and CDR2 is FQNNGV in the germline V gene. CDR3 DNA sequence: TGTGCCAGCAGCTCCACTGGACCTTACGAAGCTTTCTTT. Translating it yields CASSSTGPYEAFF.

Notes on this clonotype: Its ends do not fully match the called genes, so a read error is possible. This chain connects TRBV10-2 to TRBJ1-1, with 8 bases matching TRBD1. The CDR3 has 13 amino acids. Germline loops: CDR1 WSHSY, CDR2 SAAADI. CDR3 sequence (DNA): TGTGCCAGCAGGACACAGGGGGACACTGAAGCTTTCTTT. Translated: CASRTQGDTEAFF.

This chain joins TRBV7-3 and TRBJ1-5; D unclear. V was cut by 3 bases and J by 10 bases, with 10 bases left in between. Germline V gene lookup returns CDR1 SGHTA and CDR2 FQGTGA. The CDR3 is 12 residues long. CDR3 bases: TGTGCCAGCAGCTTGGGAGTTCTCCCCCAGCATTTT. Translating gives CASSLGVLPQHF.

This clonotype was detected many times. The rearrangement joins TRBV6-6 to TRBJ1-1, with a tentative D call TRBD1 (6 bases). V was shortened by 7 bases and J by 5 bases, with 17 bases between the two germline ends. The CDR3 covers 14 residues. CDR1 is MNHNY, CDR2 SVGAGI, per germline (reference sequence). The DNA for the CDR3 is TGTGCCAGCACCCAAAGGGGGGGCCGTACTGAAGCTTTCTTT. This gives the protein CASTQRGGRTEAFF.